This T cell receptor beta chain was captured by sequencing in a study of T-cell memory formation after mild COVID-19. Study-wide context: TCR clusters were largely donor specific.

Study observations and caveats: Clones contracting across day 15 to 85 had a balanced CD4/CD8 profile; later expanding clones leaned CD4+. Memory sampled before infection contained some responding clones, suggesting cross-reactive memory joined.

TCRdb reanalysed the 5' RACE reads using MiXCR and keeps one entry per CDR3 protein. The sample has 120,000 or so distinct CDR3 sequences, 15% to 20% seen once. This clonotype turned up a few times. Its target is not known. The sequenced sample consisted of PBMCs or a T cell subset sorted from them (not recorded which). The TCR originated in an adult woman who had mild COVID-19 (a few samples of this study predate the infection). Cell type and time point are not known.

The CDR3, as DNA: TGTGCCAGCAGCTTAGGGTCTCATCAGCCCCAGCATTTT. Its protein product is CASSLGSHQPQHF. The genes are TRBV11-2 and TRBJ1-5; D not resolved. This CDR3 has 13 amino acids. Per germline, CDR1 SGHAT and CDR2 FQNNGV. Trimming removed 1 base at V and 5 bases at J, with 6 bases between.